A selection of T cell receptor beta chains follows, all from one sample in a study of T cells in Graves' hyperthyroidism and ophthalmopathy. One entry per CDR3 protein results from TCRdb running MiXCR on the multiplex PCR reads. This sample has about 400,000 distinct CDR3 sequences, with 15% found just once. The sequenced material came from blood. The receptor set was obtained from a woman in her thirties with Graves' hyperthyroidism. Both conserved end residues are part of each CDR3. A D gene is named only where the DNA matches it firmly. Not all rows give a size; the values are once, few, many and, for expanded clones, a class.

TRBJ1-1	many	TRBV11-2	-	TGTGCCAGCAGCTTAAGTCTGCGGAAGAACACTGAAGCTTTCTTT	CASSLSLRKNTEAFF
TRBJ2-5	many	TRBV28	TRBD1	TGTGCCAGCAGTACCCAATTCAGACAGGGGCAAGAGACCCAGTACTTC	CASSTQFRQGQETQYF
TRBJ2-7	-	TRBV6-6	-	TGTGCCAGCAGTTACTCCCCGGGACCAACGAGCTCCTACGAGCAGTACTTC	CASSYSPGPTSSYEQYF
TRBJ2-1	many	TRBV3-1	TRBD2	TGTGCCAGCAGCCAAGATACAGGCGGGAGTTCCAATGAGCAGTTCTTC	CASSQDTGGSSNEQFF
TRBJ1-3	-	TRBV28	TRBD1	TGTGCCAGCAGTTTCCCGGACAGGGGCGGGGGAAACACCATATATTTT	CASSFPDRGGGNTIYF
TRBJ2-5	many	TRBV12-3/TRBV12-4	TRBD1	TGTGCCAGCAGTCAGGGGGCAGGCCAAGAGACCCAGTACTTC	CASSQGAGQETQYF
TRBJ1-2	-	TRBV11-2	-	TGTGCCAGCAGCTTATCTGGGACCCATGGCTACACCTTC	CASSLSGTHGYTF
TRBJ2-7	many	TRBV18	TRBD1	TGTGCCAGCTCAATAAACAGGGGCTCCTACGAGCAGTACTTC	CASSINRGSYEQYF
TRBJ2-1	-	TRBV20-1	TRBD2	TGCAGTGGCGGGAGGGCATACAATGAGCAGTTCTTC	CSGGRAYNEQFF
TRBJ1-2	-	TRBV4-1	-	TGCGCCAGCAGCCGCAGGCTCTCAACAGAATATGGCTACACCTTC	CASSRRLSTEYGYTF
TRBJ2-1	-	TRBV24-1	TRBD1	TGTGCCACCAGTGATTTGAAATATAAGAGGGGGACAGGCCCTTACAATGAGCAGTTCTTC	CATSDLKYKRGTGPYNEQFF
TRBJ2-1	once	TRBV5-1	TRBD1	TGCGCCAGCAGCCAGAAGCCGGGACAGGGGAATGAGCAGTTCTTC	CASSQKPGQGNEQFF
TRBJ1-1	many	TRBV28	-	TGTGCCAGCAGTTCTAGGCGGAGGGCCCCTGAAGCTTTCTTT	CASSSRRRAPEAFF
TRBJ2-1	-	TRBV4-1	TRBD2	TGTGCCAGCAGCCAAGATTTTAGCGGGGGAAGCTCCTACAATGAGCAGTTCTTC	CASSQDFSGGSSYNEQFF
TRBJ1-1	few	TRBV20-1	-	TGCAGTGCTCCTGATTCCGGGACGGGGAACACTGAAGCTTTCTTT	CSAPDSGTGNTEAFF
TRBJ2-2	-	TRBV20-1	-	TGCAGTGCTAGACCCAGCGGAAACACCGGGGAGCTGTTTTTT	CSARPSGNTGELFF
TRBJ2-1	few	TRBV4-1	TRBD1	TGCGCCAGCAGTCCCCCGACAGGGGGCGAAGGTGAGCAGTTCTTC	CASSPPTGGEGEQFF
TRBJ2-2	few	TRBV5-1	TRBD2	TGCGCCAGCTCACTGGGTCGCGGGAGGAACACCGGGGAGCTGTTTTTT	CASSLGRGRNTGELFF
TRBJ2-3	many	TRBV20-1	TRBD2	TGCAGTGCTAGAGTCCCTAGCGGGCATACGCAGTATTTT	CSARVPSGHTQYF
TRBJ2-4	few	TRBV7-8	TRBD1	TGTGCCAGCAGCGTGGGACAGCAAAACATTCAGTACTTC	CASSVGQQNIQYF
TRBJ2-3	many	TRBV25-1	-	TGTGCCAGCAGTGAATCCGGTACTAGCACAGATACGCAGTATTTT	CASSESGTSTDTQYF
TRBJ1-3	many	TRBV12-3/TRBV12-4	-	TGTGCCAGCAGCCGACGGCTAGACTCTGGAAACACCATATATTTT	CASSRRLDSGNTIYF
TRBJ2-5	many	TRBV20-1	TRBD2	TGCAGTGCTGATGGGACTAGCGGGGGTGAGACCCAGTACTTC	CSADGTSGGETQYF
TRBJ2-1	-	TRBV24-1	TRBD2	TGTGCCACCAGTGACGTAGCGGGAGACGGGTACAATGAGCAGTTCTTC	CATSDVAGDGYNEQFF
TRBJ1-1	many	TRBV5-1	TRBD1	TGCGCCAGCAGCTCATACAGGGGAGAAGACACTGAAGCTTTCTTT	CASSSYRGEDTEAFF
TRBJ2-2	-	TRBV11-1	-	TGTGCCAGCAGCCTGACAGCAGCGAACACCGGGGAGCTGTTTTTT	CASSLTAANTGELFF
TRBJ2-1	many	TRBV3-1	-	TGTGCCAGCAGCCAAGATGTCAGGGAGTCCTACAATGAGCAGTTCTTC	CASSQDVRESYNEQFF
TRBJ2-1	few	TRBV28	-	TGTGCCAGCAGTTTTCCCATGGTCATGGGTAGCAATGAGCAGTTCTTC	CASSFPMVMGSNEQFF
TRBJ2-1	many	TRBV12-3/TRBV12-4	-	TGTGCCAGCAGCGGAAGGACGGCAGGCTCCTACAATGAGCAGTTCTTC	CASSGRTAGSYNEQFF
TRBJ2-7	many	TRBV2	TRBD2	TGTGCCAGCAGTCTATTAACTAGCGGGGGGACCCGCGAGCAGTACTTC	CASSLLTSGGTREQYF
TRBJ2-7	few	TRBV11-2	-	TGTGCCAGCAGTTACTCTGGTCAGGGGGGAACCTACGAGCAGTACTTC	CASSYSGQGGTYEQYF
TRBJ2-2	-	TRBV28	TRBD2	TGTGCCAGCAGTTTATTTCCAGCGGGGTGGACCGGGGAGCTGTTTTTT	CASSLFPAGWTGELFF
TRBJ2-3	many	TRBV29-1	-	TGCAGCGTTGTGGCAGGGGGCACAGATACGCAGTATTTT	CSVVAGGTDTQYF
TRBJ2-3	many	TRBV6-1	TRBD2	TGTGCCAGCACAAAAGCGGGAGACATTGCAGATACGCAGTATTTT	CASTKAGDIADTQYF
TRBJ2-7	-	TRBV28	-	TGTGCCAGCAGTTTAGGAGGGATGCCCCCCTACGAGCAGTACTTC	CASSLGGMPPYEQYF
TRBJ2-7	few	TRBV30	-	TGTGCCGCGAGACAGGTCCCGAGGGAGCAGTACTTC	CAARQVPREQYF
TRBJ1-4	few	TRBV4-2	-	TGTGCCAGCAGCCAAGAGCGAGGGGCAGGGGCAGGGACTAATGAAAAACTGTTTTTT	CASSQERGAGAGTNEKLFF
TRBJ1-2	-	TRBV2	-	TGTGCCAGCGCAGTGGGGGTTAACTATGGCTACACCTTC	CASAVGVNYGYTF
TRBJ1-5	few	TRBV25-1	-	TGTGCCAGCAGTGAAATTGGGGGTAATCAGCCCCAGCATTTT	CASSEIGGNQPQHF
TRBJ2-1	-	TRBV5-1	TRBD1	TGCGCCAGCAGCTCCTGGGACAGGGGAGAAGATGAGCAGTTCTTC	CASSSWDRGEDEQFF
TRBJ1-1	-	TRBV29-1	-	TGCAGCGTTGATGGGGGTTATACTGAAGCTTTCTTT	CSVDGGYTEAFF
TRBJ1-1	few	TRBV16	-	TGTGCCAGCAGCCAATCTCCCCAGGGAGGAACTTTCTTT	CASSQSPQGGTFF
TRBJ2-7	-	TRBV19	-	TGTGCCAGTAGTAGAATTCTAAGCGACTTACCCTACGAGCAGTACTTC	CASSRILSDLPYEQYF
TRBJ2-5	many	TRBV28	-	TGTGCCAGCAGTTATTTCTTCCGGGGGCGCGACCAAGAGACCCAGTACTTC	CASSYFFRGRDQETQYF
TRBJ2-3	few	TRBV7-6	TRBD2	TGTGCCAGCAGCCTGGGGACGGGGGGGAGCACAGATACGCAGTATTTT	CASSLGTGGSTDTQYF
TRBJ2-7	few	TRBV7-9	TRBD2	TGTGCCAGCAGCCAGACTAGCGGCAGCTCCTACGAGCAGTACTTC	CASSQTSGSSYEQYF
TRBJ2-7	-	TRBV13	-	TGTGCCAGCAGTACTTACGCCCTAGCTGGCTACGAGCAGTACTTC	CASSTYALAGYEQYF
TRBJ2-2	few	TRBV19	-	TGTGCCAGTAGTATAAAAGGACCCGTGAACACCGGGGAGCTGTTTTTT	CASSIKGPVNTGELFF
TRBJ2-7	-	TRBV7-2	TRBD2	TGTGCCAGCAGCCTCTATGGACTAGCGGGAGCCTACGAGCAGTACTTC	CASSLYGLAGAYEQYF
TRBJ2-3	-	TRBV6-1	-	TGTGCCAGCAGTGAACGCGGGACAGATACGCAGTATTTT	CASSERGTDTQYF
TRBJ2-4	-	TRBV5-6	-	TGTGCCAGCAGCCGCCAGGGTTCCAAAAACATTCAGTACTTC	CASSRQGSKNIQYF
TRBJ2-1	many	TRBV6-1	-	TGTGCCAGCAGTGTGAGTATTTTCTCCTCGGATGAGCAGTTCTTC	CASSVSIFSSDEQFF
TRBJ1-1	many	TRBV30	-	TGTGCCTGGAGAGCCGGGACGGCGAACACTGAAGCTTTCTTT	CAWRAGTANTEAFF
TRBJ1-2	many	TRBV2	-	TGTGCCAGCAGTGAAGGGGTTAACTATGGCTACACCTTC	CASSEGVNYGYTF
TRBJ1-5	many	TRBV18	-	TGTGCCAGCTCGCTAGGGACGGGTCCCTATCAGCCCCAGCATTTT	CASSLGTGPYQPQHF
TRBJ2-1	-	TRBV19	TRBD2	TGTGCCAGTAGCCGACTAGCGGGAGTAGGTGAGCAGTTCTTC	CASSRLAGVGEQFF
TRBJ2-1	many	TRBV7-3	TRBD1	TGTGCCAGCAGCCTAAAGGGACAGGGGGCGCGCAATGAGCAGTTCTTC	CASSLKGQGARNEQFF
TRBJ2-7	-	TRBV5-6	-	TGTGCCAGCAGCCTCGTGGGCCTAGGAGGCGAGCAGTACTTC	CASSLVGLGGEQYF
TRBJ2-1	-	TRBV7-6	-	TGTGCCAGCAGCTTCACGCTCCCGGCCCGGGGCAATGAGCAGTTCTTC	CASSFTLPARGNEQFF
TRBJ2-1	few	TRBV12-5	-	TGTGCTAGTGGTTTTGCGGGACAGTACAATGAGCAGTTCTTC	CASGFAGQYNEQFF